The sequence of this T cell receptor beta chain was determined in a study of CD8 T cells in ankylosing spondylitis. Overall study results and limits: In ankylosing spondylitis patients, matched synovial fluid reportedly showed significant enrichment of disease-linked clones. Roughly 8 highly homologous variants made up a TCR beta motif, and this motif appeared characteristic of ankylosing spondylitis blood.

CDR3 length: 13 residues. V lost 6 bases, J lost 3 bases, and 3 bases stayed unmatched. CDR1 and CDR2 from the germline V gene are MNHEY and SVGEGT. At least ten counts were recorded for this clonotype. The antigen remains undetermined. Quantitative barcoded 5'-RACE was used to prepare TCR beta libraries. Using its own MiXCR run on the 5' RACE reads, TCRdb lists one record per CDR3 protein. The data contain more than 150,000 distinct CDR3 sequences, over 15% of them seen just once; the ten biggest clones take up approximately 4.3%. The genes are TRBV6-2 or TRBV6-3 and TRBJ2-7; 9 bases are shared with TRBD2. Sequencing was performed on blood, either unsorted or a sorted T cell fraction (not recorded which). The sequence came from a male donor under 35 with ankylosing spondylitis or in good health (not recorded which). CDR3 bases: TGTGCCAGCAGCTCTAGCGGGAACTACGAGCAGTACTTC. It translates to CASSSSGNYEQYF.